Below, one T cell receptor beta chain is given with its context. This sample is drawn from a study of blood T cell repertoires in COVID-19. Study details: The study drew acute and convalescent COVID-19 samples from the United States, Italy and Spain.

The V end lost 10 bases, the J end lost 4 bases, and 12 bases lay between the germline ends. Germline CDR1 is ENHRY and CDR2 is SYGVKD. The CDR3 totals 12 residues. Original analysis: Estimates of nucleated cell counts were drawn from the amplification of reference gene primers. Measured with immunoSEQ multiplex PCR; TCRdb has only the in-frame clones, and not every one. V and J calls and clone size are given by that table; D and trimming were obtained from the DNA. This table holds approximately 220,000 clones, 80% to 90% found once. The TCR was taken from a man aged 45-65 years with acute or convalescent COVID-19. The J gene is TRBJ2-3, the V gene TRBV10-3, with D maybe TRBD2 (6 bases). Sequencing was done on a sample of peripheral blood. The CDR3 nucleotides are TGTGCCACCGCCGGGAGCGCAGATACGCAGTATTTT. Its protein is CATAGSADTQYF.